The rows below give T cell receptor beta chains drawn from one sample of a study of T cell responses to AZD1222 COVID-19 vaccine. TCRdb's table, derived via immunoSEQ multiplex PCR, lists solely in-frame clones and lacks some. In the table there are 100,000 to 150,000 clones, around 85% of which are singletons. This sample comprised peripheral blood, obtained 28 days after the second AZD1222 dose. These receptors all stem from an adult who received the AZD1222 COVID-19 vaccine. CDR3s include the opening cysteine and the closing phenylalanine or tryptophan. D genes are given only for firm matches. Size values are once, few and many counts, or a class for expanded clones, and some rows have none.

D gene	clone size	V gene	J gene	CDR3 DNA	CDR3 protein
-	-	TRBV5-1	TRBJ2-3	TGCGCCAGCAGTCGTACGGGGGTCGGCACAGATACGCAGTATTTT	CASSRTGVGTDTQYF
-	-	TRBV5-1	TRBJ2-7	TGCGCCAGCAGCTTGGCCGCAAGCAACACCTACGAGCAGTACTTC	CASSLAASNTYEQYF
TRBD1	few	TRBV9	TRBJ1-4	TGTGCCAGCAGCCCCAGGGGGGCTAATGAAAAACTGTTTTTT	CASSPRGANEKLFF
-	-	TRBV7-9	TRBJ2-5	TGTGCCAGCAGCTTCGGCAGGGGCGAGACCCAGTACTTC	CASSFGRGETQYF
-	-	TRBV11-2	TRBJ2-1	TGTGCCAGCAGCTTTATTGGGGAGCAGTTCTTC	CASSFIGEQFF
-	-	TRBV11-2	TRBJ1-4	TGTGCCAGCAGCTTACTAACGGCAGGGAGGATTGAAAAACTGTTTTTT	CASSLLTAGRIEKLFF
TRBD1	-	TRBV28	TRBJ1-5	TGTGCCAGCAGTTCAGGACAGGGCAATCAGCCCCAGCATTTT	CASSSGQGNQPQHF
-	-	TRBV7-3	TRBJ2-1	TGTGCCAGCGCCGGGGGGCAGCGCTTGAATGAGCAGTTCTTC	CASAGGQRLNEQFF
TRBD1	-	TRBV5-1	TRBJ2-1	TGCGCCAGCGGAGGAGGTACAGGGGGAGGCGATGAGCAGTTCTTC	CASGGGTGGGDEQFF
TRBD1	-	TRBV11-3	TRBJ2-1	TGTGCCAGCAGCCAACGACAGGGGGCTTACAATGAGCAGTTCTTC	CASSQRQGAYNEQFF
TRBD1	many	TRBV13	TRBJ1-3	TGTGCCAGCAGCTTTGGGCAGGGGGGAGACACCATATATTTT	CASSFGQGGDTIYF
TRBD2	-	TRBV4-2	TRBJ2-5	TGTGCCAGCAGCCCATCGCGGGGGAGTCAAGAGACCCAGTACTTC	CASSPSRGSQETQYF
TRBD1	few	TRBV28	TRBJ1-6	TGTGCCAGCAGGGGCTCGGGGACAGGGTCTTCACCCCTCCACTTT	CASRGSGTGSSPLHF
-	-	TRBV6-5	TRBJ2-7	TGTGCCAGCAAACCGGGACTCGTCTCCTACGAGCAGTACTTC	CASKPGLVSYEQYF
TRBD1	once	TRBV3-1/TRBV3-2	TRBJ1-2	TGTGCCAGCAGCCACAGGGGGAACTATGGCTACACCTTC	CASSHRGNYGYTF
-	-	TRBV5-6	TRBJ1-4	TGTGCCAGCAGCTTGGGCGTGGGAACAACTAATGAAAAACTGTTTTTT	CASSLGVGTTNEKLFF
-	once	TRBV3-1/TRBV3-2	TRBJ2-7	TGTGCCAGCAGCCAGAGAGCTCACTACGAGCAGTACTTC	CASSQRAHYEQYF
TRBD2	-	TRBV11-2	TRBJ2-3	TGTGCCAGCAGCTGGGACTGGGAGGGTAGCGTGGGAGATACGCAGTATTTT	CASSWDWEGSVGDTQYF
-	-	TRBV9	TRBJ1-2	TGTGCCAGCAGCACAACTCTGGACTATGGCTACACCTTC	CASSTTLDYGYTF
TRBD1	-	TRBV6-1	TRBJ1-5	TGTGCCAGCAGTACTCAGGGGGGGAATCAGCCCCAGCATTTT	CASSTQGGNQPQHF
-	-	TRBV19	TRBJ1-1	TGTGCCAGTAGTGGGGCAGTGAACACTGAAGCTTTCTTT	CASSGAVNTEAFF
TRBD1	-	TRBV6-5	TRBJ1-1	TGTGCCAGCAGCCACTCCGGGACAGGGGGTGAAGCTTTCTTT	CASSHSGTGGEAFF
TRBD2	-	TRBV27	TRBJ2-5	TGTGCCAGCAGGCGGGCGGTAGCGGGGGAGACCCAGTACTTC	CASRRAVAGETQYF
-	-	TRBV7-9	TRBJ2-7	TGTGCCAGCAACCGGTGGACCTACGAGCAGTACTTC	CASNRWTYEQYF
-	once	TRBV7-3	TRBJ2-1	TGTGCCAGCAGCTTAAATTTCCCCATAGGCGGAATTGCACCTGACAATGAGCAGTTCTTC	CASSLNFPIGGIAPDNEQFF
-	once	TRBV5-8	TRBJ2-2	TGTGCCAGCAGTCAACAAAAGGGCCAAAAAGGGAACACCGGGGAGCTGTTTTTT	CASSQQKGQKGNTGELFF
TRBD1	-	TRBV12-3/TRBV12-4	TRBJ1-5	TGTGCCAGCAGATGGACAGGGTATCAGCCCCAGCATTTT	CASRWTGYQPQHF
-	-	TRBV3-1/TRBV3-2	TRBJ2-3	TGTGCCAGCAGCCAAGGCGGACTTGTCGGGGGCACAGATACGCAGTATTTT	CASSQGGLVGGTDTQYF
-	once	TRBV5-1	TRBJ1-3	TGCGCCAGCAGCGCCGGGAGCGCCGGAAACACCATATATTTT	CASSAGSAGNTIYF
-	-	TRBV18	TRBJ2-2	TGTGCCAGCTCACCACAGGGACGGATCAACACCGGGGAGCTGTTTTTT	CASSPQGRINTGELFF
TRBD1	-	TRBV6-5	TRBJ1-6	TGTGCCAGCAGTACAGGGGCATCAAGTAATTCACCCCTCCACTTT	CASSTGASSNSPLHF